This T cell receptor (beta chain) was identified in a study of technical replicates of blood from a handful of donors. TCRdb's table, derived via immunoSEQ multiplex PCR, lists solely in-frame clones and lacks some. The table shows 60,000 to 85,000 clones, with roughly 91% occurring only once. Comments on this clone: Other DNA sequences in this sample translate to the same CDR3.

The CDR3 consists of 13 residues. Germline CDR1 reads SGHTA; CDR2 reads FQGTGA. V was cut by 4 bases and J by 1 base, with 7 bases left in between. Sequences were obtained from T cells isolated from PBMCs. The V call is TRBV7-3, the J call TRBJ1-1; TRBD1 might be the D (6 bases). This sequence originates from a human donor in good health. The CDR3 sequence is CASSSTGNTEAFF. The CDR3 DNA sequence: TGTGCCAGCAGCTCGACAGGGAACACTGAAGCTTTCTTT.